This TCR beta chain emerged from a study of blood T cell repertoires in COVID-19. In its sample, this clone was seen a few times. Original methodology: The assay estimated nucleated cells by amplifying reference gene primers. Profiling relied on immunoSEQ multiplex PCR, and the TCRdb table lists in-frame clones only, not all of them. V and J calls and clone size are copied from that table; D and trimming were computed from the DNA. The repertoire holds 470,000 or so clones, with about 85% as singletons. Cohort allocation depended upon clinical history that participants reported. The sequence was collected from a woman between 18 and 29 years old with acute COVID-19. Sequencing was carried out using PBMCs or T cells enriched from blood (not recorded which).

The CDR3 DNA is TGCAGCGTTGAAGAGGCCGGGTACACCGGGGAGCTGTTTTTT. Translation: CSVEEAGYTGELFF. The chain uses TRBV29-1 and TRBJ2-2; no firm D call. The CDR3 is 14 amino acids. The germline V gene has CDR1 SQVTM and CDR2 ANQGSEA. V shed 0 bases and J shed 3 bases, with 8 bases lying between them.